The 15 T cell receptor beta chains given below trace back to one sample, sequenced in a study of a mutant IDH1 vaccine in newly diagnosed glioma. Time point in this sample: baseline, week 1 (first vaccination visit). Indicated treatment: pre-vaccination baseline after standard-of-care therapy. TCRdb's copy holds only in-frame clones and misses some; the assay was immunoSEQ multiplex PCR. This sample has 50,000 to 65,000 clones; 65% to 80% occur once, and the top ten carry about 1.7%. This specimen consisted of PBMCs, obtained from a glioma patient treated with radiotherapy, temozolomide or both. The receptors were sampled from a woman in her thirties or forties with glioma.

This clone has just a few counts. The CDR3 spells CASSVATGELFF. DNA for the CDR3: TGTGCCAGCAGCGTAGCTACCGGGGAGCTGTTTTTT. The chain joins TRBV9 to TRBJ2-2; no firm D call. The germline V gene encodes CDR1 SGDLS and CDR2 YYNGEE. The length of the CDR3 is 12 residues. Trimming took 0 bases from V and 5 from J, leaving 2 bases between them.

The chain joins TRBV29-1 to TRBJ1-2, with a tentative D call TRBD1 (5 bases). Trimming left V 3 bases short and J 0 bases short, with 11 bases between. Germline V gene sequence: CDR1 SQVTM, CDR2 ANQGSEA. This CDR3 has 14 amino acids. Written as DNA, the CDR3 is TGCAGCGTTGATTATGAAGGGGCTAACTATGGCTACACCTTC. Translated, it gives CSVDYEGANYGYTF.

The chain has TRBV18 and TRBJ1-1; D gene uncertain. This CDR3 contains 11 residues. The germline V gene has CDR1 KGHSH and CDR2 LQKENI. CDR3 amino acids: CAGKERTEAFF. CDR3 nucleotide sequence: TGTGCGGGAAAGGAACGAACTGAAGCTTTCTTT. Drawing the rest from reference TRBV18 and TRBJ1-1, the complete variable domain is NAGVMQNPRHLVRRRGQEARLRCSPMKGHSHVYWYRQLPEEGLKFMVYLQKENIIDESGMPKERFSAEFPKEGPSILRIQQVVRGDSAAYFCAGKERTEAFFGQGTRLTVV.

The chain is built from TRBV18 and TRBJ2-3; no definite D call. Looked up from germline, CDR1 is KGHSH and CDR2 is LQKENI. Trimming removed 3 bases from V and 2 bases from J, with 12 bases in between. The CDR3 length is 15 residues. This chain's CDR3 is CASSPEADFTDTQYF. In DNA, the CDR3 is TGTGCCAGCTCACCCGAGGCTGACTTCACAGATACGCAGTATTTT.

This chain uses TRBV19 with TRBJ1-5; a possible D gene is TRBD1 (5 bases). Trimming cost V 4 bases and J 1 base, with 17 bases left between them. The germline V gene encodes CDR1 LNHDA and CDR2 SQIVND (reference sequence). The CDR3 covers 17 residues. The CDR3, as DNA: TGTGCCAGTAGTAGTTTCGGGGACCCTTCAAGCAATCAGCCCCAGCATTTT. Translated, it gives CASSSFGDPSSNQPQHF. The variable domain in full, completed from reference TRBV19 and TRBJ1-5, reads DGGITQSPKYLFRKEGQNVTLSCEQNLNHDAMYWYRQDPGQGLRLIYYSQIVNDFQKGDIAEGYSVSREKKESFPLTVTSAQKNPTAFYLCASSSFGDPSSNQPQHFGDGTRLSIL.

The chain couples TRBV27 to TRBJ1-1; D remains ambiguous. Per the germline V gene, CDR1 is MNHEY and CDR2 is SMNVEV (reference sequence). The length of the CDR3 is 11 residues. The V and J ends lost 2 bases and 7 bases respectively, with 5 bases between them. The CDR3 DNA reads TGTGCCAGCAGTTTAGGCGGTGAAGCTTTCTTT. Amino acids: CASSLGGEAFF.

The chain uses TRBV25-1 and TRBJ1-5; D perhaps matches TRBD1 (5 bases). This CDR3 contains 16 residues. Germline V gives CDR1 MGHDK, CDR2 SYGVNS. V was clipped by 2 bases and J by 5 bases, with 16 bases between them. The DNA of the CDR3 is TGTGCCAGCAGTGAAATAGTGAGGCAGGGAGATCAGCCCCAGCATTTT. This codes for CASSEIVRQGDQPQHF.

The V call is TRBV7-2, the J call TRBJ1-5, with a tentative D call TRBD1 (5 bases). The V gene's germline CDR1 is SGHTA and CDR2 FQGNSA. Deletions cut 1 base from V and 4 bases from J, with 11 bases between. CDR3 size: 15 residues. This CDR3 reads CASSLVAGANQPQHF. CDR3 DNA sequence: TGTGCCAGCAGCTTAGTAGCCGGGGCTAATCAGCCCCAGCATTTT.

The chain links TRBV6-1 to TRBJ2-3, with 8 bases that match TRBD1. Germline CDR1 reads MNHNS; CDR2 reads SASEGT. V was clipped by 6 bases and J by 3 bases; unmatched bases: 5. The CDR3 totals 14 residues. CDR3 amino acids: CASRRTGRTDTQYF. The CDR3 nucleotides are TGTGCCAGCAGACGGACAGGGAGAACAGATACGCAGTATTTT.

This clone was picked up one time. This chain joins TRBV2 and TRBJ2-7, with D perhaps TRBD2 (6 bases). Germline lookup yields CDR1 SNHLY and CDR2 FYNNEI. V was pared by 6 bases and J by 3 bases, with 9 bases between. The CDR3 has 12 amino acids. Written as DNA, the CDR3 is TGTGCCAGCAGGAAGGAGGGCTACGAGCAGTACTTC. Translating it yields CASRKEGYEQYF. Full variable domain (rest looked up from reference TRBV2 and TRBJ2-7): EPEVTQTPSHQVTQMGQEVILRCVPISNHLYFYWYRQILGQKVEFLVSFYNNEISEKSEIFDDQFSVERPDGSNFTLKIRSTKLEDSAMYFCASRKEGYEQYFGPGTRLTVT.

The gene calls are TRBV6-5 and TRBJ1-2, with D possibly TRBD1 on 5 matching bases. The germline V gene has CDR1 MNHEY and CDR2 SVGAGI. This CDR3 spans 16 amino acids. With 4 bases removed from V and 2 bases from J, the gap between germline ends came to 17 bases. CDR3 sequence (DNA): TGTGCCAGCAGTTCTCCGGGGCGGGGGTTCAACTATGGCTACACCTTC. Its protein is CASSSPGRGFNYGYTF.

The chain is built from TRBV9 and TRBJ2-2; D is ambiguous. V lost 0 bases and J 4 bases, leaving 4 bases between the germline ends. This CDR3 spans 13 amino acids. Germline loops: CDR1 SGDLS, CDR2 YYNGEE. CDR3 coding DNA: TGTGCCAGCAGCGTAGCCCCCACCGGGGAGCTGTTTTTT. Translating gives CASSVAPTGELFF.

The CDR3 DNA follows: TGCGCCAGCAGCTTGACGGTGATGAACACTGAAGCTTTCTTT. The encoded protein is CASSLTVMNTEAFF. This sequence joins TRBV5-1 and TRBJ1-1, with unresolved D. The CDR3 runs to 14 residues. The germline V and J ends were trimmed by 1 base and 0 bases, with 7 bases remaining between them. Germline CDR1 SGHRS, CDR2 YFSETQ.

The J gene is TRBJ1-3, the V gene TRBV21-1. TRBV21-1 is annotated as a pseudogene. The CDR3 has 15 residues. Here the CDR3 DNA reads TGTGCCAGCGACCCCGGGCCGAGCTCTGGAAACACCATATATTTT. It codes for CASDPGPSSGNTIYF.

This clone is a singleton in its sample. This sequence joins TRBV18 and TRBJ2-2; D is uncertain. The CDR3 is 14 residues long. In germline, CDR1 is KGHSH, CDR2 LQKENI. V was trimmed by 0 bases and J by 3 bases, leaving 5 bases between them. The DNA of the CDR3 is TGTGCCAGCTCACCACCCCGGGACACCGGGGAGCTGTTTTTT. This sequence encodes CASSPPRDTGELFF.